This T cell receptor beta chain was found in a study of cytomegalovirus exposure and HLA in healthy donors. Whole-study results and caveats: Among CMV-associated TCR beta chains, most appeared HLA-restricted in a later analysis.

With regard to this clone: Its target is unknown.

The V end lost 3 bases, the J end lost 1 base, and 7 bases lay between the germline ends. This CDR3 is built from 14 residues. CDR1 is MNHEY and CDR2 is SMNVEV in the germline V gene (reference sequence). The PCR had 60 Vbeta and 13 Jbeta primers. The method was immunoSEQ multiplex PCR; TCRdb's version includes in-frame clones alone and lacks a portion of them. The sample lists about 190,000 clones; about 84% were seen once. V and J are TRBV27 and TRBJ2-1, with D hard to call. Sequences were obtained from PBMCs. The sequence was collected from a woman between 25 and 40 years old in good health and CMV-seropositive. The CDR3 loop is CASSLQASYNEQFF. CDR3 nucleotide sequence: TGTGCCAGCAGTTTGCAGGCTTCCTACAATGAGCAGTTCTTC.